The rows below give T cell receptor beta chains drawn from one sample of a study of CD8 T cells in Susac syndrome. TCRdb re-analysed the immunoSEQ multiplex PCR reads in MiXCR, keeping a single row per CDR3 protein. The sample yields 150,000 to 200,000 distinct CDR3 sequences, roughly 92% seen once. The sample was CD4+ T cells from PBMCs. Source of these receptors: a human donor with Susac syndrome. The CDR3 runs from the conserved cysteine through the conserved F or W. The order of the fields is CDR3 DNA, CDR3 protein, V gene, J gene, D gene, clone size. The D gene is left open where the match is weak. Some rows mark clone size as missing; the rest say once, few, many or name a class of expanded clone.

DNA: TGTGCCAGCAGTGCGAATAGCGGGGGGGGAAATGAGCAGTTCTTC; CDR3: CASSANSGGGNEQFF; V: TRBV2; J: TRBJ2-1; D: TRBD2; size: .
DNA: TGTGCCAGCAGGGGGACTAGCCAAGAGACCCAGTACTTC; CDR3: CASRGTSQETQYF; V: TRBV5-4; J: TRBJ2-5; D: TRBD2; size: once
DNA: TGTGCCAGCAGCTTGTGGGGTTTGGAGTTTTCGGCAGATACGCAGTATTTT; CDR3: CASSLWGLEFSADTQYF; V: TRBV5-4; J: TRBJ2-3; D: .; size: .
DNA: TGCGCCAGCAGCGGTTCTAGCGGGGGCTCAAGACCCACCGGGGAGCTGTTTTTT; CDR3: CASSGSSGGSRPTGELFF; V: TRBV5-1; J: TRBJ2-2; D: TRBD2; size: .
DNA: TGTGCCAGCAGTCCCCGACTAGCGGGGGGAGGAGAGACCCAGTACTTC; CDR3: CASSPRLAGGGETQYF; V: TRBV6-1; J: TRBJ2-5; D: TRBD2; size: few
DNA: TGTGCCATCAGGCCGGGACAGGGGATAAGGGAGACCCAGTACTTC; CDR3: CAIRPGQGIRETQYF; V: TRBV10-3; J: TRBJ2-5; D: TRBD1; size: .
DNA: TGCAGTGCAGTAAACAGGGACGGGCACACTGAAGCTTTCTTT; CDR3: CSAVNRDGHTEAFF; V: TRBV20-1; J: TRBJ1-1; D: .; size: .
DNA: TGTGCCAGCAGCCAAGCCCCCGGTAGAGGAAACACCATATATTTT; CDR3: CASSQAPGRGNTIYF; V: TRBV3-1; J: TRBJ1-3; D: .; size: .
DNA: TGTGCCAGCAGCGAACAGGGGAAGTCGAATGAAAAACTGTTTTTT; CDR3: CASSEQGKSNEKLFF; V: TRBV7-2; J: TRBJ1-4; D: TRBD1; size: .
DNA: TGTGCCAGCAGTCCGCAGGGGTTGTCGGCTTTCTTT; CDR3: CASSPQGLSAFF; V: TRBV12-3/TRBV12-4; J: TRBJ1-1; D: .; size: .
DNA: TGCAGTGCTAGAGAGGGTGCGACGACCCAGCATTTT; CDR3: CSAREGATTQHF; V: TRBV20-1; J: TRBJ1-5; D: .; size: .
DNA: TGTGCCAGCAGCCAAGATCACGTCCACGAGCAGTACTTC; CDR3: CASSQDHVHEQYF; V: TRBV3-1; J: TRBJ2-7; D: .; size: .
DNA: TGTGCCACCAGGGGGACATCCGCCTCTGGGGCCAACGTCCTGACTTTC; CDR3: CATRGTSASGANVLTF; V: TRBV24-1; J: TRBJ2-6; D: .; size: .
DNA: TGTGCCAGCAGCCAATTGGGGAGTGGATCCTACGAGCAGTACTTC; CDR3: CASSQLGSGSYEQYF; V: TRBV14; J: TRBJ2-7; D: .; size: .
DNA: TGTGCCAGCAGTTCGGGACAGGGGTCTGGGGCCAACGTCCTGACTTTC; CDR3: CASSSGQGSGANVLTF; V: TRBV12-3/TRBV12-4; J: TRBJ2-6; D: TRBD1; size: .
DNA: TGTGCCAGCTCACGAAACGACAGGGGCAACATTCAGTACTTC; CDR3: CASSRNDRGNIQYF; V: TRBV18; J: TRBJ2-4; D: TRBD1; size: .
DNA: TGCAGTGCTGCAGGGATGACTGAAGCTTTCTTT; CDR3: CSAAGMTEAFF; V: TRBV20-1; J: TRBJ1-1; D: .; size: .
DNA: TGTGCCAGCAGCGGGAGGGGGGGCGCGCCCCAGCATTTT; CDR3: CASSGRGGAPQHF; V: TRBV9; J: TRBJ1-5; D: .; size: .
DNA: TGTGCCATCAGCCCCCAAGCGGGGGGGGAAAACATTCAGTACTTC; CDR3: CAISPQAGGENIQYF; V: TRBV10-3; J: TRBJ2-4; D: TRBD2; size: .
DNA: TGTGCCAGCAGTGATACAGGGGGCGAGACCCAGTACTTC; CDR3: CASSDTGGETQYF; V: TRBV2; J: TRBJ2-5; D: TRBD1; size: once
DNA: TGTGCCAGCAATCCCGACAGGCGCACAGATACGCAGTATTTT; CDR3: CASNPDRRTDTQYF; V: TRBV7-2; J: TRBJ2-3; D: .; size: .
DNA: TGCAGCGCACAGGGGGCGGATCAGCCCCAGCATTTT; CDR3: CSAQGADQPQHF; V: TRBV29-1; J: TRBJ1-5; D: TRBD1; size: .
DNA: TGCAGTGCCCGGAGGGCGGGGGGGAACACTGAAGCTTTCTTT; CDR3: CSARRAGGNTEAFF; V: TRBV20-1; J: TRBJ1-1; D: .; size: .
DNA: TGTGCCAGCAGTTCCGCTTACAGGGTATACTATGGCTACACCTTC; CDR3: CASSSAYRVYYGYTF; V: TRBV6-6; J: TRBJ1-2; D: .; size: once
DNA: TGTGCCAGCAGAAGGGGAGGGGGCCCCAAAAACATTCAGTACTTC; CDR3: CASRRGGGPKNIQYF; V: TRBV2; J: TRBJ2-4; D: .; size: once
DNA: TGTGCCAGCAGTGACATCGCAAGGACCCCCTACGAGCAGTACTTC; CDR3: CASSDIARTPYEQYF; V: TRBV25-1; J: TRBJ2-7; D: .; size: .
DNA: TGTGCCAGCAGCCATTCCTCCCGCGAGCAGTACTTC; CDR3: CASSHSSREQYF; V: TRBV14; J: TRBJ2-7; D: .; size: .
DNA: TGTGCCACCAGCTCCCTTGGGAATCAGCCCCAGCATTTT; CDR3: CATSSLGNQPQHF; V: TRBV15; J: TRBJ1-5; D: .; size: .
DNA: TGTGCCAGCAGCTTAGTGTCGTTCGGGACTAGCTATTCCTACAATGAGCAGTTCTTC; CDR3: CASSLVSFGTSYSYNEQFF; V: TRBV7-6; J: TRBJ2-1; D: TRBD2; size: once
DNA: TGTGCCAGCAGATTAAACGGGTTAGCGGGGGGCCAAGAGACCCAGTACTTC; CDR3: CASRLNGLAGGQETQYF; V: TRBV2; J: TRBJ2-5; D: TRBD2; size: .
DNA: TGTGCCAGCAGCAAGGAAGCCGACTTTACCTCCCAAGAGACCCAGTACTTC; CDR3: CASSKEADFTSQETQYF; V: TRBV4-2; J: TRBJ2-5; D: .; size: .
DNA: TGCGCCAGCAGTGAGGCGGTAAACTACGAGCAGTACTTC; CDR3: CASSEAVNYEQYF; V: TRBV10-1; J: TRBJ2-7; D: .; size: .
DNA: TGTGCCAGCAGCTGGGGGCCCCCGGGTGCCAAAAACATTCAGTACTTC; CDR3: CASSWGPPGAKNIQYF; V: TRBV5-6; J: TRBJ2-4; D: .; size: .
DNA: TGTGCCAGCAGTTTTCGGGGTTTTTACGACTACACCTTC; CDR3: CASSFRGFYDYTF; V: TRBV12-3/TRBV12-4; J: TRBJ1-2; D: .; size: .
DNA: TGTGCCATCAGTGAGTCACAGGGGACGCGGTACTTC; CDR3: CAISESQGTRYF; V: TRBV10-3; J: TRBJ2-5; D: TRBD1; size: .
DNA: TGCAGTGCTAGAGATGACAGCCAGAACACTGAAGCTTTCTTT; CDR3: CSARDDSQNTEAFF; V: TRBV20-1; J: TRBJ1-1; D: .; size: once
DNA: TGTGCCAGCAGCTTAGCGGGACAGAGAGGAGCTTTCTTT; CDR3: CASSLAGQRGAFF; V: TRBV7-2; J: TRBJ1-1; D: TRBD1; size: .
DNA: TGTGCCAGCAGTGAACGCCTAGCGGGGAAAGAGACCCAGTACTTC; CDR3: CASSERLAGKETQYF; V: TRBV2; J: TRBJ2-5; D: TRBD2; size: .
DNA: TGCAGTGCTACCTGGACCCCGGGGAGCACTGAAGCTTTCTTT; CDR3: CSATWTPGSTEAFF; V: TRBV20-1; J: TRBJ1-1; D: .; size: .